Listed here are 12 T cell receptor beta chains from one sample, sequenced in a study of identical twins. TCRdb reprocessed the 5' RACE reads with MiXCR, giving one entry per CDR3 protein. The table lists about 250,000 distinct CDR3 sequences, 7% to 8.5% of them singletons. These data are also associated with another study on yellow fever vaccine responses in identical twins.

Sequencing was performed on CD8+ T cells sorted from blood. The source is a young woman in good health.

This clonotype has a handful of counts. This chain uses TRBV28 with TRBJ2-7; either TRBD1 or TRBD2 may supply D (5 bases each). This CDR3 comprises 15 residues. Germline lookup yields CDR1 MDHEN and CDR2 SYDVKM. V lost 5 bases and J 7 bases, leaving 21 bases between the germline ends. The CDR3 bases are TGTGCCAGCAGTCATGGGACCGCCGCTCCTAGGGAGCAGTACGTC. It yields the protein CASSHGTAAPREQYV.

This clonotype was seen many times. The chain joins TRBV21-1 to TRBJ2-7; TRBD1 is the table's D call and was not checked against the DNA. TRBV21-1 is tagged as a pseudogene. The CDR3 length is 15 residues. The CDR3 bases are TGTGCCAGCAGTCATGAGACAGGGGGACCCTACGAGCAGTACGTC. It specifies CASSHETGGPYEQYV.

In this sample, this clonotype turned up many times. This chain's CDR3 is CSVEGGQDFYNEQFF. In DNA form, the CDR3 reads TGCAGCGTTGAGGGGGGGCAGGACTTCTACAATGAGCAGTTCTTC. The chain couples TRBV29-1 to TRBJ2-1, with D possibly matching TRBD2 (7 bases). CDR1 and CDR2 (germline): SQVTM, ANQGSEA. Trimming took 3 bases from V and 3 from J, leaving 15 bases between them. This CDR3 is built from 15 residues.

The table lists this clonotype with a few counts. The CDR3 reads CSVELRAPGANVLTF. For the CDR3, the DNA is TGCAGCGTTGAACTCAGGGCTCCTGGGGCCAACGTCCTGACTTTC. V and J are TRBV29-1 and TRBJ2-6; D possibly corresponds to TRBD1 (5 bases). CDR1 is SQVTM and CDR2 is ANQGSEA in the germline V gene. CDR3 size: 15 residues. V shed 2 bases and J shed 2 bases, with 10 bases lying between them.

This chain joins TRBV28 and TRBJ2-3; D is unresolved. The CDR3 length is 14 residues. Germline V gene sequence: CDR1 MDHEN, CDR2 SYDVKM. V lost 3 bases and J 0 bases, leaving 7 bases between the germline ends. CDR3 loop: CASSFRLSTDTQYF. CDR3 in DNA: TGTGCCAGCAGTTTTAGGTTGAGCACAGATACGCAGTATTTT.

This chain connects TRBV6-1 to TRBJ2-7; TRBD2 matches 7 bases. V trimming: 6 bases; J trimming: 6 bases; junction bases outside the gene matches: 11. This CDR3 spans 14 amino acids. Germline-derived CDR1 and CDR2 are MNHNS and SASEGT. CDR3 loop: CASSLRGEVPEQYF. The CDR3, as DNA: TGTGCCAGCAGCCTACGGGGGGAGGTGCCCGAGCAGTACTTC.

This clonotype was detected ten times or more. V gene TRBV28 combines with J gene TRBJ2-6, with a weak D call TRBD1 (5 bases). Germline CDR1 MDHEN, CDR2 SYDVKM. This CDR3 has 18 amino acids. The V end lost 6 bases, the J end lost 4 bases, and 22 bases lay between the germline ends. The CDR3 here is CASREGVPNSIGANVLTF. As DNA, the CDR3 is TGTGCCAGCAGGGAAGGGGTTCCCAACAGTATCGGGGCCAACGTCCTGACTTTC. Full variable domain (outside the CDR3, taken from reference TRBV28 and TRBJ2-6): DVKVTQSSRYLVKRTGEKVFLECVQDMDHENMFWYRQDPGLGLRLIYFSYDVKMKEKGDIPEGYSVSREKKERFSLILESASTNQTSMYLCASREGVPNSIGANVLTFGAGSRLTVL.

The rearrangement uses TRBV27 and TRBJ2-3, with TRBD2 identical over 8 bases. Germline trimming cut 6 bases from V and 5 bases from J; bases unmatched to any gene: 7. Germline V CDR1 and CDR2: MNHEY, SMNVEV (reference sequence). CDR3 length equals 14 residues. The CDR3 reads CASRTFREGDTQYF. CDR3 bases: TGTGCCAGCAGGACTTTCCGGGAGGGAGATACGCAGTATTTT.

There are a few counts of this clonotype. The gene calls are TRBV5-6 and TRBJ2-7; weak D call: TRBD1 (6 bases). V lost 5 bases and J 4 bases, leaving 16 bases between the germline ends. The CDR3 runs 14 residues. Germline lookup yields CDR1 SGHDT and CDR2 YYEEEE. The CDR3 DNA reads TGTGCCAGCAGACATAGGACAGAGATTTACGAGCAGTACGTC. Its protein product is CASRHRTEIYEQYV.

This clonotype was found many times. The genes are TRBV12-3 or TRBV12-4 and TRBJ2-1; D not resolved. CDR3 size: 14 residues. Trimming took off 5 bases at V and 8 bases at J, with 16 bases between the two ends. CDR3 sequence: CASSLTPHTDEQFF. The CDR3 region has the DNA TGTGCCAGCAGTCTCACCCCACACACCGATGAGCAGTTCTTC.

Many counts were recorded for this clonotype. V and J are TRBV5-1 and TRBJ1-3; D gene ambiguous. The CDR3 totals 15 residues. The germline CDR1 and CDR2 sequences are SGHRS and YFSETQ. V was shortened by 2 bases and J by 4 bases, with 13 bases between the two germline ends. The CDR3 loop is CASSLAGLSGNTIYF. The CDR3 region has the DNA TGCGCCAGCAGCTTAGCAGGTCTCTCCGGAAACACCATATATTTT. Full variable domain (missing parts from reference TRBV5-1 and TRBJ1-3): KAGVTQTPRYLIKTRGQQVTLSCSPISGHRSVSWYQQTPGQGLQFLFEYFSETQRNKGNFPGRFSGRQFSNSRSEMNVSTLELGDSALYLCASSLAGLSGNTIYFGEGSWLTVV.

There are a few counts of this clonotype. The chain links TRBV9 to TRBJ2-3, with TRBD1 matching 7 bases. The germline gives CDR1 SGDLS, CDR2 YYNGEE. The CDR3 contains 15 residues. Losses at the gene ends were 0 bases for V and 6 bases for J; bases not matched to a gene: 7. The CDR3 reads CASSVVTGDPDTQYF. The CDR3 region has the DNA TGTGCCAGCAGCGTAGTCACAGGGGATCCGGATACGCAGTATTTT. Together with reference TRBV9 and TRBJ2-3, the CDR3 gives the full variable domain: DSGVTQTPKHLITATGQRVTLRCSPRSGDLSVYWYQQSLDQGLQFLIQYYNGEERAKGNILERFSAQQFPDLHSELNLSSLELGDSALYFCASSVVTGDPDTQYFGPGTRLTVL.